The 32 T cell receptor beta chains given below trace back to one sample, sequenced in a study of identical twins (dated by TCRdb to between 2015 and 2016). The library was generated by 5' RACE. Sequencing used an Illumina HiSeq 2000. TCRdb redid the processing of the public reads, applying fastp at Q25 and MiXCR, and retained in-frame beta chains. Here each entry gathers all rows of one CDR3 protein and keeps the most common genes and DNA. The sample table holds around 470,000 distinct CDR3 sequences, of which 14% were seen once. The ten largest clonotypes hold 0.52% of the sample. The same data also contributed to another study, on yellow fever vaccine responses in identical twins.

The specimen was CD4+ T cells sorted from blood. The source of these receptors is a woman under 30 in good health.

In its sample, this clonotype was seen a few times. The CDR3 coding sequence is TGTGCCAGCAGTAGCCGGGACAGGAACACCGGGGAGCTGTTTTTT. Its translation: CASSSRDRNTGELFF. This chain links TRBV7-3 with TRBJ2-2, with TRBD1 matching over 7 bases. J was trimmed by 1 base and V by 6 bases; bases with no gene match: 5. This CDR3 has 15 residues. Germline CDR1 SGHTA, CDR2 FQGTGA.

This clonotype was observed at least ten times. The chain joins TRBV20-1 to TRBJ2-7, with a tentative D call TRBD2 (7 bases). The CDR3 is 13 amino acids. Between the trimmed V and J ends, which lost 6 bases and 5 bases, there was a span of 17 bases. From germline, CDR1 is DFQATT and CDR2 SNEGSKA (reference sequence). The CDR3 here is CSAGGGPGDEQYF. The CDR3 DNA follows: TGCAGTGCAGGGGGGGGGCCGGGCGACGAGCAGTACTTC.

The chain has TRBV5-6 and TRBJ2-3, with a possible D match to TRBD2 (5 bases). V gave up 4 bases and J gave up 7 bases, with 19 bases separating them. Germline lookup yields CDR1 SGHDT and CDR2 YYEEEE. This CDR3 has 15 amino acids. CDR3 sequence (DNA): TGTGCCAGCAGCCCTCTAGCAACTTCCACCAATACGCAGTATTTT. This sequence encodes CASSPLATSTNTQYF.

This clonotype turned up a few times. The rearrangement joins TRBV7-9 to TRBJ2-3; D may correspond to TRBD1 or TRBD2 (5 bases each). Germline CDR1 SEHNR, CDR2 FQNEAQ (reference sequence). The CDR3 has 16 residues. The ends were cut back, 7 bases at V and 2 bases at J, with 19 bases in the middle. The CDR3 DNA is TGTGCCAGCACCTTGTTGGGACGGATATCCACAGATACGCAGTATTTT. Amino acid sequence: CASTLLGRISTDTQYF.

J is TRBJ1-2 and V is TRBV6-5; no reliable D call. V was shortened by 1 base and J by 0 bases, with 18 bases between the two germline ends. The CDR3 runs to 18 residues. Germline V lookup: CDR1 MNHEY, CDR2 SVGAGI. CDR3 in DNA: TGTGCCAGCAGTTACTTAACCGCGTTTGACGGACCTAACTATGGCTACACCTTC. Translation gives CASSYLTAFDGPNYGYTF.

This clonotype has more than one count but fewer than ten. The rearrangement uses TRBV6-6 and TRBJ2-4; unclear D gene. V dropped 2 bases and J dropped 14 bases, with 10 bases sitting between them. Germline V lookup: CDR1 MNHNY, CDR2 SVGAGI (reference sequence). The CDR3 is 11 amino acids. The CDR3 spells CASSYIGVEYF. The CDR3 DNA is TGTGCCAGCAGTTACATTGGGGTGGAGTACTTC.

This clonotype was found many times. The chain has TRBV12-3 or TRBV12-4 and TRBJ1-5; 9 bases map to TRBD1. There are 14 residues in the CDR3. The junction had 6 bases not matched to a gene; V was cut back by 6 bases and J by 6 bases. As DNA, the CDR3 is TGTGCCAGCAGGTTACAGGGGGCTGTTCAGCCCCAGCATTTT. It encodes CASRLQGAVQPQHF.

This chain joins TRBV6-2 or TRBV6-3 and TRBJ2-7; D perhaps matches TRBD1 (6 bases). The CDR3 covers 13 residues. Looked up from germline, CDR1 is MNHEY and CDR2 is SVGEGT. Trimming left V 6 bases short and J 8 bases short, with 17 bases between. CDR3 sequence (DNA): TGTGCCAGCAGCCCGGGACAATCTAGGCAGCAGTACTTC. Amino acid sequence: CASSPGQSRQQYF.

In its sample, this clonotype was seen a few times. The genes are TRBV6-2 or TRBV6-3 and TRBJ2-7; D is possibly TRBD1 (5 bases). This CDR3 spans 12 amino acids. V was trimmed by 6 bases and J by 5 bases, leaving 11 bases between them. Germline CDR1 reads MNHEY; CDR2 reads SVGEGT. The CDR3 coding sequence is TGTGCCAGCAGCCTGACAGACCACGAGCAGTACTTC. Translated: CASSLTDHEQYF.

This clonotype was counted ten times or more. This sequence joins TRBV29-1 and TRBJ2-5; TRBD1 matches 9 bases. Trimming at V came to 6 bases and at J to 5 bases, leaving 4 bases not matched to a gene. This CDR3 contains 12 residues. Germline CDR1 SQVTM, CDR2 ANQGSEA. The CDR3 DNA follows: TGCAGCGTCAACAGGGGGCATGAGACCCAGTACTTC. Amino acid sequence: CSVNRGHETQYF.

This sequence joins TRBV12-3 or TRBV12-4 and TRBJ2-4; possibly TRBD2 for D (6 bases). CDR3 length: 14 amino acids. V was shortened by 5 bases and J by 4 bases, with 12 bases between the two germline ends. The CDR3 sequence is CASSLTTSKNIQYF. For the CDR3, the DNA is TGTGCCAGCAGTCTCACGACTAGTAAAAACATTCAGTACTTC.

Ten or more counts support this clonotype. The V and J genes are TRBV5-1 and TRBJ2-7; D gene uncertain. V was pared by 4 bases and J by 2 bases, with 13 bases between. CDR1 is SGHRS, CDR2 YFSETQ, per germline. The CDR3 has 14 amino acids. The CDR3 DNA is TGCGCCAGCAGCACCGGCCACTTAACCTACGAGCAGTACTTC. It encodes CASSTGHLTYEQYF.

This clonotype was recorded many times. This chain connects TRBV18 to TRBJ2-1; tentatively, D is TRBD1 (6 bases). With 1 base removed from V and 4 bases from J, the gap between germline ends came to 11 bases. CDR3 length: 15 residues. Per the germline V gene, CDR1 is KGHSH and CDR2 is LQKENI. This CDR3 is CASSPQRGKYNEQFF. CDR3 sequence (DNA): TGTGCCAGCTCACCACAGAGGGGGAAGTACAATGAGCAGTTCTTC.

This clonotype has a handful of counts. This chain uses TRBV18 with TRBJ2-7; the D gene is possibly TRBD2 (6 bases). Trimming cost V 3 bases and J 3 bases, with 9 bases left between them. The germline CDR1 and CDR2 sequences are KGHSH and LQKENI. The CDR3 has 13 amino acids. The DNA of the CDR3 is TGTGCCAGCTCACCGGGACTCAACTACGAGCAGTACTTC. It is translated as CASSPGLNYEQYF. Full variable domain (missing parts from reference TRBV18 and TRBJ2-7): NAGVMQNPRHLVRRRGQEARLRCSPMKGHSHVYWYRQLPEEGLKFMVYLQKENIIDESGMPKERFSAEFPKEGPSILRIQQVVRGDSAAYFCASSPGLNYEQYFGPGTRLTVT.

This clonotype showed up just a few times. The chain recombines TRBV9 with TRBJ2-3; D is possibly TRBD2 (6 bases). Germline loops: CDR1 SGDLS, CDR2 YYNGEE. V was cut by 0 bases and J by 7 bases, with 18 bases left in between. This CDR3 has 16 residues. The CDR3 region is CASSVGTGVNLNTQYF. CDR3 nucleotides: TGTGCCAGCAGCGTAGGTACGGGGGTGAACCTCAATACGCAGTATTTT. The whole variable domain, filled in from reference TRBV9 and TRBJ2-3, reads DSGVTQTPKHLITATGQRVTLRCSPRSGDLSVYWYQQSLDQGLQFLIQYYNGEERAKGNILERFSAQQFPDLHSELNLSSLELGDSALYFCASSVGTGVNLNTQYFGPGTRLTVL.

V usage is TRBV5-6 and J usage is TRBJ2-7; 10 positions agree with TRBD1. CDR3 length: 15 residues. Germline V gene sequence: CDR1 SGHDT, CDR2 YYEEEE. Trimming removed 0 bases from V and 3 bases from J; junction bases left unmatched: 3. This CDR3 is CASSLGTGGNYEQYF. CDR3 bases: TGTGCCAGCAGCTTGGGGACAGGGGGGAACTACGAGCAGTACTTC.

This clonotype was observed at least ten times. The rearrangement joins TRBV29-1 to TRBJ2-1; 9 bases are shared with TRBD1. The CDR3 runs 13 residues. After removal of 4 bases from V and 9 bases from J, the junction contained 7 bases not matched to a gene. Germline CDR1 reads SQVTM; CDR2 reads ANQGSEA. The CDR3 DNA sequence: TGCAGCGTTGCATCCGGGACAGGGTTTGAGCAGTTCTTC. This codes for CSVASGTGFEQFF.

This chain uses TRBV5-1 with TRBJ1-2; TRBD1 aligns across 9 bases. V trimming: 2 bases; J trimming: 8 bases; junction bases outside the gene matches: 10. The CDR3 is made up of 15 amino acids. Germline-derived CDR1 and CDR2 are SGHRS and YFSETQ. The CDR3: CASSFIEQGAEGYTF. The CDR3 DNA follows: TGCGCCAGCAGCTTCATCGAACAGGGGGCTGAGGGCTACACCTTC.

This clonotype was detected many times. This chain joins TRBV29-1 and TRBJ2-1; D unresolved. Germline CDR1 and CDR2: SQVTM and ANQGSEA. Trimming took 5 bases from V and 9 from J, leaving 14 bases between them. CDR3 length: 12 amino acids. The CDR3 loop is CSVPLTYVEQFF. CDR3 nucleotides: TGCAGCGTTCCCTTGACCTACGTTGAGCAGTTCTTC.

CDR3 DNA sequence: TGTGCCAGCAGCGTAGCTCCGGTCAGGCCCTACAATGAGCAGTTCTTC. Translation: CASSVAPVRPYNEQFF. The V gene is TRBV9, the J gene TRBJ2-1; D gene uncertain. The germline V and J ends were trimmed by 0 bases and 2 bases, with 12 bases remaining between them. Germline V gives CDR1 SGDLS, CDR2 YYNGEE. The length of the CDR3 is 16 residues.

The sample holds many counts of this clonotype. This chain joins TRBV6-5 and TRBJ2-7; D ambiguous. The CDR3 is made up of 14 amino acids. V was shortened by 0 bases and J by 1 base, with 7 bases between the two germline ends. CDR1 is MNHEY, CDR2 SVGAGI, per germline. The CDR3 sequence is CASSYSRSSYEQYF. The CDR3 bases are TGTGCCAGCAGTTACTCGAGGAGTTCCTACGAGCAGTACTTC.

The V call is TRBV27, the J call TRBJ2-3; 13 positions match TRBD2. The germline V gene has CDR1 MNHEY and CDR2 SMNVEV (reference sequence). With 2 bases clipped from V and 6 bases from J, the junction kept 5 bases outside the gene matches. This CDR3 contains 16 residues. The CDR3 coding sequence is TGTGCCAGCAGTTTACCTGGACTAGCGGGAGAGGATACGCAGTATTTT. Protein product: CASSLPGLAGEDTQYF.

This sequence joins TRBV29-1 and TRBJ2-7; 12 positions match TRBD1. The length of the CDR3 is 17 residues. Germline V CDR1 and CDR2: SQVTM, ANQGSEA. Trimming removed 4 bases from V and 1 base from J; junction bases left unmatched: 11. The CDR3 DNA reads TGCAGCGTTGTCCGGGACAGGGGGCTCCTTGCGTCCTACGAGCAGTACTTC. It codes for CSVVRDRGLLASYEQYF.

This clonotype was counted only a few times. This sequence joins TRBV5-1 and TRBJ2-1; D gene ambiguous. The length of the CDR3 is 12 residues. Germline V gene lookup returns CDR1 SGHRS and CDR2 YFSETQ. V dropped 5 bases and J dropped 4 bases, with 7 bases sitting between them. CDR3 DNA sequence: TGCGCCAGCAGAGGAGTGTACAATGAGCAGTTCTTC. Amino acid sequence: CASRGVYNEQFF.

The chain is built from TRBV12-3 or TRBV12-4 and TRBJ2-3, with 10 bases that match TRBD2. Trimming cost V 6 bases and J 2 bases; bases outside gene matches: 5. The CDR3 is 15 residues long. This CDR3 is CASRPSGGYTDTQYF. In DNA, the CDR3 is TGTGCCAGCAGACCTAGCGGGGGTTACACAGATACGCAGTATTTT.

This clonotype came up a few times. The chain carries TRBV15 and TRBJ2-3; 7 bases match TRBD2. CDR1 is LNHNV, CDR2 YYDKDF, per germline (reference sequence). There are 16 residues in the CDR3. The trim removed 3 bases at V and 3 bases at J, leaving 9 bases unmatched. Here the CDR3 reads CATSSLGRERTDTQYF. Here the CDR3 DNA reads TGTGCCACCAGCAGTCTGGGGCGGGAGAGGACAGATACGCAGTATTTT.

The chain combines TRBV6-5 with TRBJ2-7; 10 bases map to TRBD1. V was pared by 4 bases and J by 4 bases, with 4 bases of the junction left unmatched. CDR1 is MNHEY, CDR2 SVGAGI, per germline. The CDR3 runs to 14 residues. The DNA for the CDR3 is TGTGCCAGCAGTTTGGGACAGGGGAAGTACGAGCAGTACTTC. Amino acid sequence: CASSLGQGKYEQYF.

This clonotype was counted between two and nine times. This chain connects TRBV20-1 to TRBJ2-5; perhaps TRBD2 as D (6 bases). V was shortened by 4 bases and J by 1 base, with 19 bases between the two germline ends. CDR1 is DFQATT and CDR2 is SNEGSKA in the germline V gene (reference sequence). There are 16 residues in the CDR3. CDR3 sequence: CSATRGGNILQETQYF. The DNA of the CDR3 is TGCAGTGCTACTCGAGGCGGGAACATCCTCCAAGAGACCCAGTACTTC.

This clonotype has just a few counts. The rearrangement links TRBV20-1 to TRBJ2-2; 7 bases line up with TRBD2. V lost 0 bases to trimming and J lost 4 bases; unmatched junction nucleotides: 5. The germline V gene encodes CDR1 DFQATT and CDR2 SNEGSKA (reference sequence). The CDR3 runs to 15 residues. CDR3 bases: TGCAGTGCTAGAGATTCTAGCGGTTCCACCGGGGAGCTGTTTTTT. Translated: CSARDSSGSTGELFF.

This clonotype was detected a few times. The J gene is TRBJ2-6, the V gene TRBV29-1; possible D gene TRBD1, 6 bases. V lost 6 bases to trimming and J lost 4 bases, with 13 bases between them. The CDR3 runs to 14 residues. Looked up from germline, CDR1 is SQVTM and CDR2 is ANQGSEA. This CDR3 reads CSVEQGSGANVLTF. In nucleotides, the CDR3 is TGCAGCGTCGAACAGGGCTCCGGGGCCAACGTCCTGACTTTC.

This clonotype was detected a few times. The rearrangement links TRBV5-1 to TRBJ2-1; 8 bases are a match to TRBD2. The CDR3 consists of 19 residues. CDR1 and CDR2 (germline): SGHRS, YFSETQ. V lost 1 base, J lost 1 base, and 13 bases stayed unmatched. CDR3 in amino acids: CASSLSGTSLEGSYNEQFF. CDR3 DNA: TGCGCCAGCAGCTTGTCGGGGACTAGTCTCGAAGGGTCCTACAATGAGCAGTTCTTC.

The rearrangement links TRBV27 to TRBJ1-2; the D is unclear. Trimming removed 3 bases from V and 6 bases from J, with 11 bases in between. The CDR3 consists of 13 residues. In germline, CDR1 is MNHEY, CDR2 SMNVEV (reference sequence). The CDR3 DNA reads as TGTGCCAGCAGTTTTCTGGGTAGCGATGGCTACACCTTC. This encodes CASSFLGSDGYTF.